This T cell receptor beta chain is drawn from a study of vaccination effects on CD4 cells after COVID-19. In the study overall: The cohort was immunized with two doses of either the BNT162b2 or mRNA-1273 vaccine.

Before any sequencing was done, the ViraFEST assay used viral peptide pools to expand antigen-specific CD4+ T cells. Having been cultured for 9 to 11 days, the cells underwent CD4+ T cell isolation. Vaccine recipients had no previous SARS-CoV-2 infection; their nucleocapsid antibodies were negative. This clone was counted a few times. No antigen is known for it. The method was immunoSEQ multiplex PCR; TCRdb's version includes in-frame clones alone and lacks a portion of them. This table holds tens of thousands of clones, around three quarters found once. From germline, CDR1 is SGHRS and CDR2 YFSETQ. This CDR3 region has 14 residues. Trimming removed 4 bases from V and 4 bases from J, with 11 bases in between.

The specimen comprised CD4+ T cells from PBMCs cultured with HCoV-NL63 spike peptides, sampled before COVID-19 vaccination. This receptor was identified in a human donor who received a COVID-19 vaccine. The V gene is TRBV5-1, the J gene TRBJ1-4, with D uncertain. CDR3 nucleotides: TGCGCCAGCAGCGGTGGTCGGGGTAATGAAAAACTGTTTTTT. It encodes CASSGGRGNEKLFF.